The 14 T cell receptor beta chains in this list originate from one sample, sequenced in a study of blood T cells in healthy people across ages. Using a J-beta primer mix together with a sample-barcoded 5' primer, a second PCR was run for roughly 7 to 12 cycles. In TCRdb, the 5' RACE reads were re-called with MiXCR into one record per CDR3 protein. The table includes 1.2 million to 1.5 million distinct CDR3 sequences, about 40% detected once. Sequencing was done on a sample of blood. These receptors came from a woman under 30 in good health.

The chain recombines TRBV20-1 with TRBJ1-2; D gene uncertain. The germline V gene has CDR1 DFQATT and CDR2 SNEGSKA (reference sequence). V was cut by 0 bases and J by 0 bases, with 11 bases left in between. The CDR3 sequence is 15 residues long. The CDR3 spells CSARDQGSANYGYTF. In DNA form, the CDR3 reads TGCAGTGCTAGAGATCAAGGCAGTGCTAACTATGGCTACACCTTC.

This clonotype was found a few times. The chain is built from TRBV7-9 and TRBJ2-3; possibly TRBD1 for D (5 bases). The CDR3 spans 15 residues. V lost 2 bases, J lost 2 bases, and 11 bases lay in between. Germline-derived CDR1 and CDR2 are SEHNR and FQNEAQ (reference sequence). CDR3 nucleotide sequence: TGTGCCAGCAGCTTACAGCAGGGCCCCACAGATACGCAGTATTTT. Its translation is CASSLQQGPTDTQYF.

This chain links TRBV10-3 with TRBJ2-3; D might be TRBD2 (6 bases). Trimming cost V 10 bases and J 0 bases, with 11 bases left between them. CDR3 size: 13 residues. Germline V lookup: CDR1 ENHRY, CDR2 SYGVKD. CDR3 residues: CATSGVSTDTQYF. The CDR3 bases are TGTGCCACCTCGGGGGTGAGCACAGATACGCAGTATTTT.

The sample holds a few counts of this clonotype. The chain is built from TRBV20-1 and TRBJ2-1, with 12 nucleotides matching TRBD1. J lost 9 bases, V lost 5 bases, and 5 bases had no gene match. There are 13 residues in the CDR3. Germline CDR1 is DFQATT and CDR2 is SNEGSKA (reference sequence). The DNA of the CDR3 is TGCAGTGCTTCCGGGACAGGGGGCTTTGAGCAGTTCTTC. This translates into CSASGTGGFEQFF.

J is TRBJ2-1 and V is TRBV20-1; TRBD2 matches 14 bases. The germline V gene has CDR1 DFQATT and CDR2 SNEGSKA (reference sequence). V lost 6 bases, J lost 6 bases, and 7 bases stayed unmatched. The CDR3 is 15 amino acids. The CDR3 spells CSARLAGGQGNEQFF. CDR3 sequence (DNA): TGCAGTGCAAGACTAGCGGGAGGGCAAGGCAATGAGCAGTTCTTC.

This clonotype has only a few counts. The chain links TRBV10-1 to TRBJ2-7; D remains ambiguous. CDR1 is WNHNN and CDR2 is SYGVQD in the germline V gene (reference sequence). V gave up 6 bases and J gave up 3 bases, with 12 bases separating them. The CDR3 is 13 residues long. CDR3 sequence reads: CASSAQMGYEQYF. CDR3 nucleotides: TGCGCCAGCAGCGCCCAGATGGGCTACGAGCAGTACTTC.

The chain joins TRBV12-3 or TRBV12-4 to TRBJ2-5, with 8 bases fitting TRBD2. After removal of 5 bases from V and 4 bases from J, the junction contained 6 bases not matched to a gene. The CDR3 sequence is 14 residues long. DNA for the CDR3: TGTGCCAGCAGTGCAGCGGGAGAGGTAGAGACCCAGTACTTC. Its translation: CASSAAGEVETQYF.

The chain combines TRBV27 with TRBJ1-6; no reliable D call. This CDR3 comprises 12 residues. Per the germline V gene, CDR1 is MNHEY and CDR2 is SMNVEV (reference sequence). V was shortened by 6 bases and J by 7 bases, with 7 bases between the two germline ends. CDR3 protein: CASSVANSPLHF. In DNA form, the CDR3 reads TGTGCCAGCAGCGTAGCAAATTCACCCCTCCACTTT.

This clonotype was picked up a small number of times. V and J are TRBV12-3 or TRBV12-4 and TRBJ2-3, with a possible D match to TRBD2 (5 bases). The CDR3 is 15 residues long. The V gene lost 7 bases and the J gene lost 0 bases, with 14 bases spanning the gap. The DNA of the CDR3 is TGTGCCAGCACCGGCGGGTTTTCTAGCACAGATACGCAGTATTTT. This encodes CASTGGFSSTDTQYF.

This chain uses TRBV20-1 with TRBJ1-5; D call uncertain. In germline, CDR1 is DFQATT, CDR2 SNEGSKA (reference sequence). This CDR3 is built from 13 residues. CDR3 coding DNA: TGCAGCACTCCGGGAGTTAGCAATCAGCCCCAGCATTTT. As protein: CSTPGVSNQPQHF.

CDR3 protein: CASSLVGLAGGPNEQFF. CDR3 DNA sequence: TGTGCCAGCAGCTTAGTGGGGCTAGCGGGGGGGCCGAATGAGCAGTTCTTC. The chain carries TRBV7-8 and TRBJ2-1; 12 bases are a match to TRBD2. The V gene end was trimmed by 1 base and the J gene end by 7 bases; junction bases not matched to a gene: 8. CDR1 SGHVS and CDR2 FQNEAQ come from the germline V gene. This CDR3 spans 17 amino acids.

This clonotype was seen more than once but under ten times. This chain uses TRBV28 with TRBJ2-1; weak D call: TRBD2 (6 bases). Trimming took 6 bases from V and 4 from J, leaving 10 bases between them. CDR3 length equals 13 residues. Germline V gene sequence: CDR1 MDHEN, CDR2 SYDVKM. CDR3: CASRGLVYNEQFF. CDR3 sequence (DNA): TGTGCCAGCAGGGGACTGGTTTACAATGAGCAGTTCTTC.

The chain recombines TRBV6-5 with TRBJ2-3; 10 bases line up with TRBD2. In germline, CDR1 is MNHEY, CDR2 SVGAGI. Germline trimming cut 2 bases from V and 4 bases from J; bases unmatched to any gene: 6. The CDR3 length is 16 residues. CDR3 sequence (DNA): TGTGCCAGCAGTTACCAAGCGGGAGGGGTGGCAGATACGCAGTATTTT. Protein sequence: CASSYQAGGVADTQYF.

The chain employs TRBV4-1 and TRBJ2-1; D gene uncertain. V lost 1 base, J lost 7 bases, and 23 bases lay in between. Germline values: CDR1 MGHRA, CDR2 YSYEKL. CDR3 length equals 18 residues. Written as DNA, the CDR3 is TGCGCCAGCAGCCAAGTTTTCCTCGGCGGACCGAAAGGGAATGAGCAGTTCTTC. Translated: CASSQVFLGGPKGNEQFF.